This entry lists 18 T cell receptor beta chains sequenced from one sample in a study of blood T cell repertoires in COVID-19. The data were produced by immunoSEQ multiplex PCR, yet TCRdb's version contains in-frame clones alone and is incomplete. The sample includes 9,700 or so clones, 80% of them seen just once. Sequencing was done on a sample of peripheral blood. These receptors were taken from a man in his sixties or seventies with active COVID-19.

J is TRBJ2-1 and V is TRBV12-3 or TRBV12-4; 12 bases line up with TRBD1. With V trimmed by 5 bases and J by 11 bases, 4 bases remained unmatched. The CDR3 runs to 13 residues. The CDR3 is CASSPGTGGQQFF. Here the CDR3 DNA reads TGTGCCAGCAGTCCCGGGACAGGGGGCCAGCAGTTCTTC.

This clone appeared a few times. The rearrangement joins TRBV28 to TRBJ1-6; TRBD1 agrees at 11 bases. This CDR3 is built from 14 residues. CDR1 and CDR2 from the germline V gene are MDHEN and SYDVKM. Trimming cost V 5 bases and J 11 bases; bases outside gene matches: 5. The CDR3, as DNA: TGTGCCAGCAGTCCGGGACAGGGGGGACCACCCCTCCACTTT. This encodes CASSPGQGGPPLHF.

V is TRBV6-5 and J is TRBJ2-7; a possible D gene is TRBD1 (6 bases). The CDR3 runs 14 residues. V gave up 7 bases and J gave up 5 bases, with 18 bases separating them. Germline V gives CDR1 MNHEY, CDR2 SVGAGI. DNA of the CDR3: TGTGCCAGCACGAACCGGGACATACTAGACGAGCAGTACTTC. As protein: CASTNRDILDEQYF.

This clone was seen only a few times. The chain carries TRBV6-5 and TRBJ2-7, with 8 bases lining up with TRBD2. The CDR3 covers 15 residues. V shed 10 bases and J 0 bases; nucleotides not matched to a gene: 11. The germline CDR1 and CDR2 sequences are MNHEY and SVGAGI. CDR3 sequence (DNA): TGTGCCACCCAAGGACTAGCTGTTTCCTCCTACGAGCAGTACTTC. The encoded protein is CATQGLAVSSYEQYF.

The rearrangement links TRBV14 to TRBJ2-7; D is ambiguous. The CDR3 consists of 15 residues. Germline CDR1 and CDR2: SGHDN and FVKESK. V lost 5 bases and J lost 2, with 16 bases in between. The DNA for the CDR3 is TGTGCCAGCAGCGCGATTGGAGTGGCGGCCTACGAGCAGTACTTC. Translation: CASSAIGVAAYEQYF.

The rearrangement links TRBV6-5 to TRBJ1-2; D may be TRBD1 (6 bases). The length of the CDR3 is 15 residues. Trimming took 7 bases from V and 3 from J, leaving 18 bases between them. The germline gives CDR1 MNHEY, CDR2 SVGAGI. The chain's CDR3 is CASTEGGRNDYGYTF. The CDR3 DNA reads TGTGCCAGCACCGAGGGGGGGCGCAACGACTATGGCTACACCTTC.

CDR3 sequence: CASSPQTSGRENTGELFF. The CDR3 DNA follows: TGCGCCAGCAGCCCCCAAACTAGCGGGAGGGAAAACACCGGGGAGCTGTTTTTT. The J gene is TRBJ2-2, the V gene TRBV4-3, with 13 bases identical to TRBD2. This CDR3 contains 18 residues. CDR1 is LGHNA, CDR2 YSLEER, per germline. Trimming removed 4 bases from V and 2 bases from J; junction bases left unmatched: 7.

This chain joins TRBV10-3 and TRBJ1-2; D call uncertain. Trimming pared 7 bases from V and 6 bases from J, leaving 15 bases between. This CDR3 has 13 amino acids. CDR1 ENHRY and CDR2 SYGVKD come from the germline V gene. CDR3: CAITQNSLDGYTF. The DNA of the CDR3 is TGTGCCATCACGCAGAACTCCCTAGATGGCTACACCTTC.

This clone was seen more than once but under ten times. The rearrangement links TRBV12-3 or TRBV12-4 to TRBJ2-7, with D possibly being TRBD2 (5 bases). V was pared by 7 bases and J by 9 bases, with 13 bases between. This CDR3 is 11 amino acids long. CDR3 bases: TGTGCCAGCACCGAGAGGGTGCGGCAGTACTTC. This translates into CASTERVRQYF.

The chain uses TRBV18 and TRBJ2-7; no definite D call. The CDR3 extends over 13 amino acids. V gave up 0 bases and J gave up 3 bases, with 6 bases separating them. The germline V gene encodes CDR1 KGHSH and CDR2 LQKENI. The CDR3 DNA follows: TGTGCCAGCTCACCACCGCCGGGCTACGAGCAGTACTTC. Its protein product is CASSPPPGYEQYF. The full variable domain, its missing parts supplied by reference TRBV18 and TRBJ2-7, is NAGVMQNPRHLVRRRGQEARLRCSPMKGHSHVYWYRQLPEEGLKFMVYLQKENIIDESGMPKERFSAEFPKEGPSILRIQQVVRGDSAAYFCASSPPPGYEQYFGPGTRLTVT.

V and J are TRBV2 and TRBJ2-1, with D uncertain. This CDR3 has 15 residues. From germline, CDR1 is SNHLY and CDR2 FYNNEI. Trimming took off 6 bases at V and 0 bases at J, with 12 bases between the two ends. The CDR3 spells CASRDSLSSYNEQFF. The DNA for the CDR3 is TGTGCCAGCAGAGACTCTTTAAGCTCCTACAATGAGCAGTTCTTC.

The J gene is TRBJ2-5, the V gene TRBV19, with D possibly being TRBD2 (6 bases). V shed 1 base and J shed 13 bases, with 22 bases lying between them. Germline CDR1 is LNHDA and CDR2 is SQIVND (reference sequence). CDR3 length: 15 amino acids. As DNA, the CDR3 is TGTGCCAGTAGTATAGGGGGACTTGGGACGGGAGACTGGTACTTC. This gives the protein CASSIGGLGTGDWYF.

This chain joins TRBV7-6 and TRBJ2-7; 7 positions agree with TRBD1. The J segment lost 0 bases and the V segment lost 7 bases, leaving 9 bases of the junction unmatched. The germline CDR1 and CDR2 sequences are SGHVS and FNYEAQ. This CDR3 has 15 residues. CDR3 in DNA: TGTGCCAGCACCCCCAGACCAGGGGGCTCCTACGAGCAGTACTTC. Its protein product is CASTPRPGGSYEQYF.

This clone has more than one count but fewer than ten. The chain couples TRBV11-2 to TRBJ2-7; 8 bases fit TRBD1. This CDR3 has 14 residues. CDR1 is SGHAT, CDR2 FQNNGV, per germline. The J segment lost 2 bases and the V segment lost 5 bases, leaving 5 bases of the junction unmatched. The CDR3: CASSSRGPTYEQYF. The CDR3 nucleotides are TGTGCCAGCAGCAGCAGGGGGCCTACCTACGAGCAGTACTTC.

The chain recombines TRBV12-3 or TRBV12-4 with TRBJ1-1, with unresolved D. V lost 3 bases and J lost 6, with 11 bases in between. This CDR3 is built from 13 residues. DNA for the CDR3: TGTGCCAGCAGTTTCGAGGTTTTCCCTGAAGCTTTCTTT. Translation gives CASSFEVFPEAFF.

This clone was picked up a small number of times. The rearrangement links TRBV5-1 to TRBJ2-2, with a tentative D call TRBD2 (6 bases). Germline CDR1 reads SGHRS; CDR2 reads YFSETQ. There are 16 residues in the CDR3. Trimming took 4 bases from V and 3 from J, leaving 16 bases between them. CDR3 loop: CASSPVPGRYTGELFF. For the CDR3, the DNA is TGCGCCAGCAGCCCCGTTCCCGGGAGATACACCGGGGAGCTGTTTTTT.

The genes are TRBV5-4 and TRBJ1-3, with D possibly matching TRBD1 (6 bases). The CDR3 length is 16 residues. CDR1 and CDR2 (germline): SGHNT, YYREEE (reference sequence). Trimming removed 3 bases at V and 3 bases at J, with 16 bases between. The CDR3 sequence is CASSSRSTGFGNTIYF. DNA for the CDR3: TGTGCCAGCAGCTCCCGTTCAACAGGGTTTGGAAACACCATATATTTT. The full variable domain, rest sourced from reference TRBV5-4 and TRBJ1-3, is ETGVTQSPTHLIKTRGQQVTLRCSSQSGHNTVSWYQQALGQGPQFIFQYYREEENGRGNFPPRFSGLQFPNYSSELNVNALELDDSALYLCASSSRSTGFGNTIYFGEGSWLTVV.

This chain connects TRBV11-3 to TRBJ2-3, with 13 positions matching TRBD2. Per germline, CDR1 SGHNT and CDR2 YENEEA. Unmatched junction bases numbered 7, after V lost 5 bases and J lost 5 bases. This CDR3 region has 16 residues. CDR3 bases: TGTGCCAGCAGCGTCGGGACTAGCGGGGCGAAAGATACGCAGTATTTT. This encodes CASSVGTSGAKDTQYF.